This paragraph covers one T cell receptor beta chain sequence. The antigen it binds to is not known. Via the germline V gene, CDR1 is SNHLY and CDR2 FYNNEI. There are 12 amino acids in the CDR3, from cysteine to phenylalanine inclusive. CDR3 DNA is the only sequence kept; it has 36 bases, read in frame from the first base. V loses 3 bases of germline sequence and J loses 8 bases, and the interval between the two ends is 10 bases. Receptor libraries were prepared by the immunoSEQ multiplex PCR assay. For the multiplex PCR, a mixture combining 60 forward primers for TCR Vbeta segments and 13 reverse primers for TCR Jbeta segments was used. The CDR3 region of rearranged TCR beta genes was amplified from genomic DNA by a multiplex PCR assay. The amplified TCR beta libraries were sequenced on the Illumina HiSeq System as 87-base-pair reads. The original pipeline was this. Across the 700 or so repertoires, a later analysis counted 75 million to 90 million unique TCR beta chains, roughly 11 million of which were shared by at least two donors. Raw reads were error-corrected and collapsed into unique sequences by a nearest-neighbor algorithm in which closely related sequences were merged to remove PCR and sequencing errors. CDR3 sequences were aligned to IMGT reference sequences to assign V, D and J gene segments. For a sequence to be retained, a match of at least six nucleotides was required to both a V gene segment and a J gene segment. Rearrangements were classified as productive when the CDR3 lacked stop codons and remained in frame with V and J, and all other rearrangements were classified as non-productive. CDR3 was defined by IMGT convention, running from the second conserved V-encoded cysteine to the conserved J-encoded phenylalanine. In an earlier analysis of around 640 of the donors, sequences lacking an unambiguous match to a single V gene segment were excluded. An earlier analysis of several hundred of the donors called V segments functional above 56.7% productive rearrangements and segregating when the between-donor standard deviation exceeded 5%. A statistical classification framework was built to diagnose cytomegalovirus status from the catalog of TCR beta chain sequences. In a later analysis, V and J genes were assigned by comparing TCR nucleotide sequences against IMGT/GENE-DB human TR gene sequences. In a later analysis, CDR3 sequences and most-parsimonious VDJ recombination scenarios were assigned using the TCRdist pipeline. In a later analysis, each TCR beta chain was defined by its CDR3 amino acid sequence together with its V-gene family, and reads lacking a unique V-gene family were excluded. As a way to deal with suspected cross-contamination and a sequencing artifact, a later analysis dropped 640 or so nucleotide sequences that were highly shared and had low generation probability. A later analysis calculated a clonal expansion index for each public chain from normalized within-repertoire ranks of inferred template counts. In a later analysis, generation probabilities were computed using a VDJ recombination model fitted to out-of-frame rearrangements, and the results were checked against IGoR. Hypergeometric tests were used in a later analysis to score TCR-TCR, TCR-HLA and TCR-CMV co-occurrence, with a repertoire-size bias correction applied to the TCR pairs. In a later analysis, false discovery rates were estimated by permuting HLA or CMV assignments 20 times. In a later analysis, co-occurring TCRs were grouped using DBSCAN, and TCRdist sequence similarity was added for clustering within HLA-allele-positive subsets. Co-occurrence clustering excluded repertoires with fewer than 30,000 or more than 120,000 public chains, plus five with anomalous nucleotide sharing. TCRdb stores this immuneACCESS table with in-frame sequences only. Part of the clones is absent; in the studies checked, under half of the shortfall reflects unresolved V genes, and no reason is known for the rest. That table supplies the V and J calls and clone size; D and trimming were determined from the DNA. This specimen's table enumerates 120,000 to 150,000 clones. 1.5% to 2% of the sample is taken by the ten largest.

These data come from a study of cytomegalovirus exposure and HLA in healthy donors (dated by TCRdb to the late 2010s). Regarding the research as a whole: In an earlier analysis of about 560 of the donors, 276 Gb of sequence data and 95 million to 130 million unique TCR beta sequences from 180 million or so T cells were reported. Alongside the repertoire data, information on donor age, sex, ethnicity and CMV serostatus was compiled. Genome-wide SNP genotypes for about 65% of the 666 donors were used in a later genetic analysis, which treated that subset as a discovery cohort. The study profiled the T cell repertoires of under 850 subjects by immunosequencing and related them to cytomegalovirus serostatus. Of the approximately 400 genotyped donors, 75% to 85% were placed in the genetic ancestry cluster associated with self-reported Caucasian donors. High-throughput TCR immunosequencing, statistical association of individual TCRs with disease status, and machine learning were combined to predict cytomegalovirus infection status. Around 300 gigabases of sequencing data and 80 million or so unique TCR sequences were included in an early release covering several hundred HLA-typed donors. Five DR-DQ haplotypes were treated as single units for association and clustering because of strong linkage in the cohort. HLA typing included class I and class II loci at four-digit resolution. A later analysis re-analyzed previously published TCR beta repertoires from approximately 670 donors and added high-resolution HLA genotyping to study TCR occurrence patterns. On average, around 240,000 unique TCR beta nucleotide sequences were sequenced per donor among roughly 430 genotyped donors of the cohort, with roughly 18% of those sequences being non-productive. The number of donors typed differed by locus, with about 629-640 for A, B, C, DRB1 and DQB1, more than 500 for DQA1, approximately 580 for DPA1, and some 440 for DPB1. Rather than using new phenotypic data, the later analysis identified candidate immune exposures from TCR beta sequences and from how often those sequences occurred across donors. Along with the approximately 700-subject first cohort, a separate validation cohort of approximately 110 different subjects was used. An earlier analysis of 450 to 750 of the donors used high-throughput TCR beta sequencing to judge whether each TCR beta V gene segment behaved as functional or pseudogenic. Every discovery cohort repertoire had been produced on one sequencing platform. The study aimed to test whether cataloging public T cell receptors could reveal signatures of past pathogen exposure. The paper's findings and limits, for the study overall: About 17 rarely observed V segments, including chromosome 9 orphons, were excluded from the earlier analysis of some 590 of the donors because counts were too low. In a later analysis, several top co-occurrence clusters were reported to appear linked to parvovirus B19, influenza, CMV and Epstein-Barr virus. In a later analysis, TCR association rates were found to vary across HLA loci, with the most associated TCRs seen for DRB1 alleles and the fewest for HLA-C alleles. In a later genetic analysis, a missense DCLRE1C variant was associated with V-gene and J-gene trimming of TCR beta chains, and the association was replicated in an independent cohort. According to a later genetic analysis, donors in an Asian-associated ancestry cluster had fewer N-insertions in productive TCRs than the approximately 700-donor mean. A further reported finding was that TCR beta sequences accurately predicted the HLA-A and HLA-B alleles for most subjects in the first cohort. HLA typing was unavailable for some donors at each locus, so association tests used only the typed subset. A later analysis found that HLA-associated TCR beta chains were more clonally expanded and had lower generation probabilities than equally common non-associated chains. The presence/absence analyses assumed that sequencing depth was roughly uniform across donors, and that assumption may not be true. The cohort was sequenced for TCR beta chains only, and without alpha or paired-chain data the features that could be detected were limited. Most TCR sequences were observed very rarely across donors, whereas some public TCRs were present in many individuals. Specific HLA alleles were associated with 16,951 TCR beta sequences at a false discovery rate of 0.05 in a later analysis. Linkage disequilibrium might explain the correlated functional status among segregating V segments, but an unknown experimental factor could not be ruled out. According to a later analysis, most CMV-associated TCR beta chains appeared to be HLA-restricted, and the HLA associations seemed to be driven largely by CMV exposure. Broadly in line with IMGT annotations, most TCR beta V segments showed up in productive rearrangements about 90% or about 30% of the time in an earlier analysis of approximately 600 of the donors. A total of 150 or so TCR beta chains were listed by the study as associated with cytomegalovirus. In both the original and validation cohorts, the classifier was reported to diagnose cytomegalovirus status with high specificity and sensitivity. Some IMGT-functional V segments, including TRBV6-2 and TRBV6-3, could not be distinguished by the 87-base-pair reads and were therefore excluded. The authors suggested that the approach could potentially be generalized to other disease states and immunological phenotypes. In vitro tests confirmed that three of the cytomegalovirus-associated TCR beta chains recognize cytomegalovirus antigens. Immune exposure information for the cohort was limited to CMV serostatus. When HLA alleles, especially DR and DQ, strongly co-occurred, attributing TCR associations to individual alleles was difficult. A cluster of highly shared sequence variants was judged likely to be a technical artifact of the sequencing pipeline.

In total, fewer than 750 healthy bone marrow donors made up the cohort. At the time of sampling, every cohort member was nominally healthy, though immune exposures that went unrecorded were likely present. The donor was CMV seronegative and belonged to the group of over 300 seronegative cohort members. Every donor gave a peripheral blood sample, and the peripheral blood mononuclear cells from that sample were used for TCR beta sequencing. The Qiagen DNeasy Blood Extraction Kit was used to extract genomic DNA from the blood cell samples. This sequence uses TRBV2 and TRBJ1-2; the D gene lacks a confident call. This receptor was obtained from a woman between 45 and 65 years old in good health and CMV-seronegative. The sequencing sample was made of PBMCs. The DNA sequence reads TGTGCCAGCAGTGATTCCGGGAAGGGCTACACCTTC. Its product reads: CASSDSGKGYTF.